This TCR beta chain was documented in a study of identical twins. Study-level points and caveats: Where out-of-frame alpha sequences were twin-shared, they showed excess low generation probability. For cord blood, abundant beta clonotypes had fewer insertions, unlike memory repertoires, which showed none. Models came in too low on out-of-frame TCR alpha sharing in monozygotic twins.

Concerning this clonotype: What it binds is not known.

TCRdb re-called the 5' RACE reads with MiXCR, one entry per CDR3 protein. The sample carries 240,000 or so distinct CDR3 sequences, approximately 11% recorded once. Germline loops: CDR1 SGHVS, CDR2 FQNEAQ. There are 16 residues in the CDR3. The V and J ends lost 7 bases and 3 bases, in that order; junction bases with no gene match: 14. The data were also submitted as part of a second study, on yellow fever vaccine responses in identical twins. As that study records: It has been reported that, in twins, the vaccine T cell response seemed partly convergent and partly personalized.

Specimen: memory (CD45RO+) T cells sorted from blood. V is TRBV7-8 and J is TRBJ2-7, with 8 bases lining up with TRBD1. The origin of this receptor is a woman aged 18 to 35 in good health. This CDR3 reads CASTYGGTGGYYEQYF. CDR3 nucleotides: TGTGCCAGCACCTACGGCGGCACAGGGGGTTACTACGAGCAGTACTTC.